This TCR beta chain originates from a study of monozygotic twins with inflammatory bowel disease. With respect to this clonotype: No antigen is known for it.

Addition of UMIs with a 6-nucleotide sample barcode was achieved by template switching. One entry per CDR3 protein, without DNA, is what TCRdb gives after re-calling the 5' RACE reads. The clone table shows around 450,000 distinct CDR3 sequences, with the ten largest holding roughly 2.2%. Whole-study results and caveats: IBD patients had lower TCRbeta diversity (inverse Simpson) than healthy co-twins. The analysis yielded no support for one strong signal or clonotype associated with IBD. IBD patients shared fewer clonotypes with other individuals than healthy twins, especially patients with disease activity signs.

Material for sequencing was blood. This TCR came from a human donor with ulcerative colitis or Crohn's disease, or a healthy co-twin of an affected twin (not recorded which).

The CDR3 here is CASSLGKTGMIFNEEFF. The V call is TRBV13, the J call TRBJ2-1; TCRdb proposes TRBD1, but this gene call is untestable without DNA. Germline CDR1 PRHDT, CDR2 FYEKMQ (reference sequence). The CDR3 has 17 amino acids.